This record looks at one T cell receptor (beta chain) sequence and its context. Its specificity is unknown. TRB rearrangements spanning V, D and J were amplified using mixed TRB-A/B primers. TCRdb reanalysed the multiplex PCR reads using MiXCR and keeps one entry per CDR3 protein. The data show approximately 2,500 distinct CDR3 sequences, roughly three fifths seen once. The sample belongs to a study of T cell repertoires in aging, cancer and after chemotherapy. Across the whole study: Donors were grouped into six age bands spanning 30 or younger through 70 or older. The study, taken as a whole, reports: Healthy donors lost TCR diversity with age mainly through richness, cancer patients through richness and evenness. Age-matched healthy donors had significantly more diverse, less clonal blood TCR repertoires than untreated cancer patients.

Amplification of TCR beta used genomic DNA extracted from peripheral blood. The V gene lost 5 bases and the J gene lost 2 bases, with 15 bases spanning the gap. CDR1 and CDR2 from the germline V gene are MNHEY and SVGAGI. CDR3 length: 15 residues. The sequencing sample was made of blood. This chain uses TRBV6-5 with TRBJ1-2; D gene ambiguous. This clonotype originated in a human donor with a solid tumor. The CDR3 sequence: CASSPSGETNYGYTF. As DNA, the CDR3 is TGTGCCAGCAGTCCCTCCGGGGAAACCAACTATGGCTACACCTTC.